Listed below are T cell receptor beta chains from one sample, sequenced in a study of T cell changes during pregnancy in multiple sclerosis. The data were produced by immunoSEQ multiplex PCR, yet TCRdb's version contains in-frame clones alone and is incomplete. The sample contains 45,000 to 55,000 clones, 85% to 95% of which appear only once. The material sequenced was CD8+ T cells from peripheral blood mononuclear cells, taken before pregnancy. The receptors were sampled from a female donor with multiple sclerosis, enrolled in a pregnancy study. Both conserved end residues are part of each CDR3. Each record gives: clone size, J gene, D gene, V gene, CDR3 DNA, CDR3 protein. A D gene is named only where the DNA matches it firmly. Clone size appears in some rows only: once, few, many, or a class for an expanded clone.

. | TRBJ2-2 | TRBD1 | TRBV27 | TGTGCCAGCAGTTCTGACAGGGGTACGAACACCGGGGAGCTGTTTTTT | CASSSDRGTNTGELFF
. | TRBJ2-3 | TRBD1 | TRBV6-4 | TGTGCCAGCAGTGCTCAGGGGGCGGCAATGGATACGCAGTATTTT | CASSAQGAAMDTQYF
. | TRBJ2-1 | . | TRBV9 | TGTGCCAGCAGCGTAGACAGGAGCTCCTACAATGAGCAGTTCTTC | CASSVDRSSYNEQFF
. | TRBJ2-7 | TRBD1 | TRBV19 | TGTGCCAGTAGTATAGCCGCCGGGACAGGGTACGAGCAGTACTTC | CASSIAAGTGYEQYF
. | TRBJ1-2 | . | TRBV5-4 | TGTGCCAGCAGCTGGACGGGAGGAATCGGTGGCTACACCTTC | CASSWTGGIGGYTF
. | TRBJ2-7 | . | TRBV7-9 | TGTGCCACAGGGGCTAGCGGAGTCTTCTACGAGCAGTACTTC | CATGASGVFYEQYF
. | TRBJ1-1 | TRBD1 | TRBV5-1 | TGCGCCAGCAGCTTCCAAACAGGGGAAGGGACTGAAGCTTTCTTT | CASSFQTGEGTEAFF
. | TRBJ2-5 | TRBD2 | TRBV14 | TGTGCCAGCAGCCTGTGGACTAGCGGGCCCCAAGAGACCCAGTACTTC | CASSLWTSGPQETQYF
. | TRBJ2-7 | . | TRBV5-5 | TGTGCCAGCAGCTTGCCCCAGGGTAGCCCCTACGAGCAGTACTTC | CASSLPQGSPYEQYF
. | TRBJ1-1 | . | TRBV30 | TGTGCCTGGAGTGTGAGGCGATCGGGTAACACTGAAGCTTTCTTT | CAWSVRRSGNTEAFF
. | TRBJ1-1 | . | TRBV19 | TGTGCCACCCAATCCGGGACAATTGAAGCTTTCTTT | CATQSGTIEAFF
. | TRBJ2-7 | . | TRBV6-5 | TGTGCCAGCAGTTACCTCCCGGAGAGCTACGAGCAGTACTTC | CASSYLPESYEQYF
. | TRBJ2-7 | . | TRBV5-8 | TGTGCCAGCAGAGCTTACGAGCAGTACTTC | CASRAYEQYF
once | TRBJ2-7 | TRBD1 | TRBV29-1 | TGCAGCGTTGAACTGGACAGGGGACCGTACGAGCAGTACTTC | CSVELDRGPYEQYF
. | TRBJ2-7 | . | TRBV6-5 | TGTGCCAGCAGTTACCAGGCCTCCTACGAGCAGTACTTC | CASSYQASYEQYF
. | TRBJ2-2 | . | TRBV4-2 | TGTGCCAGCAAAGGGTGGACAGCGAACACCGGGGAGCTGTTTTTT | CASKGWTANTGELFF
. | TRBJ1-2 | . | TRBV6-1 | TGTGCCAGCGAGGACAAAGCGGGGTATGGCTACACCTTC | CASEDKAGYGYTF
once | TRBJ2-7 | . | TRBV27 | TGTGCCAGCAGTTTACAGGGGGGTTACGAGCAGTACTTC | CASSLQGGYEQYF
. | TRBJ2-5 | . | TRBV6-4 | TGTGCCAGCAGTGAGGACGGGAACCAAGAGACCCAGTACTTC | CASSEDGNQETQYF
. | TRBJ2-1 | TRBD2 | TRBV7-9 | TGTGCCAGCAGGGCCGGGACAGACGGACTAGCGGGAGGGTACAATGAGCAGTTCTTC | CASRAGTDGLAGGYNEQFF
once | TRBJ2-2 | TRBD1 | TRBV7-9 | TGTGCCAGCAGCCACCCCGGGACAGGGAGCACCGGGGAGCTGTTTTTT | CASSHPGTGSTGELFF
. | TRBJ2-2 | TRBD1 | TRBV15 | TGTGCCACCAGCAGAGCTGGACAGGGCACCGGGGAGCTGTTTTTT | CATSRAGQGTGELFF
. | TRBJ2-1 | TRBD1 | TRBV4-1 | TGCGCCAGCAGCCAAGGACAGGGATTGGATGAGCAGTTCTTC | CASSQGQGLDEQFF
. | TRBJ2-2 | . | TRBV19 | TGTGCCAGTAGTACCAACCTCGGCGGGCACCCCGGGGAGCTGTTTTTT | CASSTNLGGHPGELFF
once | TRBJ2-7 | . | TRBV30 | TGTGCCTGGAGCCGGGACACATCCTACGAGCAGTACTTC | CAWSRDTSYEQYF
. | TRBJ2-3 | TRBD2 | TRBV28 | TGTGCCAGCAGATCTGGGACTAGCGGAGGCACAGATACGCAGTATTTT | CASRSGTSGGTDTQYF
. | TRBJ1-1 | TRBD1 | TRBV19 | TGTGCCAGTAGTTCCCGGACAGGGGCGGACACTGAAGCTTTCTTT | CASSSRTGADTEAFF
. | TRBJ2-6 | . | TRBV4-1 | TGCGCCAGCAGCCAAGTTCGGCGGCTCGGGGCCAACGTCCTGACTTTC | CASSQVRRLGANVLTF
. | TRBJ2-1 | TRBD1 | TRBV7-2 | TGTGCCAGCAGCACAGGGGGTGAGCAGTTCTTC | CASSTGGEQFF
. | TRBJ2-3 | . | TRBV6-4 | TGTGCCAGCAGTGACTCTGCCAGGGCCAGCACAGATACGCAGTATTTT | CASSDSARASTDTQYF
. | TRBJ1-5 | TRBD1 | TRBV6-1 | TGTGCCAGCAGTGGGGGACAGGGGGGGATGAGCAATCAGCCCCAGCATTTT | CASSGGQGGMSNQPQHF
. | TRBJ2-5 | TRBD1 | TRBV27 | TGTGCCAGCTCCCGAAGGAGACAGGGCGAAGAGACCCAGTACTTC | CASSRRRQGEETQYF
. | TRBJ1-4 | . | TRBV5-5 | TGTGCCAGCAGCCCACGCGGGGGTCTTGCAACTAATGAAAAACTGTTTTTT | CASSPRGGLATNEKLFF
. | TRBJ2-3 | TRBD2 | TRBV9 | TGTGCCAGCAGCTCCTCAACGGGGACTAGCGGGAATCCCACAGATACGCAGTATTTT | CASSSSTGTSGNPTDTQYF
. | TRBJ2-7 | TRBD1 | TRBV10-3 | TGTGCCATCAGCGGAGGTGGGAGACAGGGAGTGTACGAGCAGTACTTC | CAISGGGRQGVYEQYF
once | TRBJ2-1 | . | TRBV9 | TGTGCCAGCAGCGTACTCCCCGTTGAGAATGAGCAGTTCTTC | CASSVLPVENEQFF
. | TRBJ1-2 | . | TRBV19 | TGTGCCAGTAGTGCGGGGCTCGGTGGCTACACCTTC | CASSAGLGGYTF
. | TRBJ2-3 | . | TRBV27 | TGTGCCAGCAAAGGGGTTGGGGGGGCGGCGTTGACTACCCCCACAGATACGCAGTATTTT | CASKGVGGAALTTPTDTQYF
. | TRBJ2-7 | . | TRBV6-5 | TGTGCCAGCAGTTGGGGAGGGGGTACCTACGAGCAGTACTTC | CASSWGGGTYEQYF
. | TRBJ2-3 | TRBD2 | TRBV5-1 | TGCGCCAGCAGCCAAGGACTAGCGGGAGTGGTAGATACGCAGTATTTT | CASSQGLAGVVDTQYF
. | TRBJ2-1 | TRBD2 | TRBV11-3 | TGTGCCAGCAGCCCGGGACTAGCGGGAGGCACGGCTTTCAATGAGCAGTTCTTC | CASSPGLAGGTAFNEQFF
. | TRBJ2-7 | . | TRBV5-6 | TGTGCCAGCAGCTTGCGGCGACAGAGCACCTACGAGCAGTACTTC | CASSLRRQSTYEQYF
once | TRBJ2-7 | TRBD2 | TRBV5-4 | TGTGCCAGCAGCGCGGGACTAGCTCGCTACGAGCAGTACTTC | CASSAGLARYEQYF
once | TRBJ2-3 | . | TRBV2 | TGTGCCAGCACCTCGGGAATACTAGGCACAGATACGCAGTATTTT | CASTSGILGTDTQYF
. | TRBJ2-2 | TRBD2 | TRBV4-2 | TGTGCCAGCAGCCAAGAGACTAGCGAGGTCGGGGAGCTGTTTTTT | CASSQETSEVGELFF
. | TRBJ1-2 | TRBD1 | TRBV4-1 | TGCGCCAGCAGCCCGACAGGGGCGGAAGGCTACACCTTC | CASSPTGAEGYTF
. | TRBJ2-1 | . | TRBV19 | TGTGCCAGCAATTCGAGGAATGAGCAGTTCTTC | CASNSRNEQFF
. | TRBJ1-4 | TRBD1 | TRBV27 | TGTGCCAGCAGTTACTTTGGACAGGGAAGAGAAAAACTGTTTTTT | CASSYFGQGREKLFF
. | TRBJ1-5 | TRBD1 | TRBV4-3 | TGCGCCAGCAGCCCCGGGACAGGGATCAGCCGTCAGCCCCAGCATTTT | CASSPGTGISRQPQHF
. | TRBJ2-7 | . | TRBV19 | TGTGCCAGTAGTCCCGGGACCTACGAGCAGTACTTC | CASSPGTYEQYF
. | TRBJ2-7 | TRBD1 | TRBV27 | TGTGCCAGCAGCCAACAGGGGTTTGGTTCCTACGAGCAGTACTTC | CASSQQGFGSYEQYF
. | TRBJ2-1 | TRBD2 | TRBV11-2 | TGTGCCAGCAGCCTGACTAGCGGGAGTACCAATGAGCAGTTCTTC | CASSLTSGSTNEQFF
. | TRBJ2-2 | TRBD2 | TRBV28 | TGTGCCAGCAGCCTCCCCGGACTAGCTTCCACCGGGGAGCTGTTTTTT | CASSLPGLASTGELFF
. | TRBJ1-2 | TRBD1 | TRBV2 | TGTGCCAGCAGCGGGTCGGGACAGGGGGACTATGGCTACACCTTC | CASSGSGQGDYGYTF
. | TRBJ2-7 | TRBD2 | TRBV19 | TGTGCCAGTAGTCCCCGGACTAGCGGGAGGCCAATCTACGAGCAGTACTTC | CASSPRTSGRPIYEQYF